This T cell receptor beta chain is drawn from a study of identical twins. MiXCR, run by TCRdb on the 5' RACE reads, gives a single entry per CDR3 protein. The repertoire consists of more than 600,000 distinct CDR3 sequences, with roughly 18% occurring once and the leading ten covering under 15%. The germline CDR1 and CDR2 sequences are MNHEY and SVGAGI. The CDR3 is 11 amino acids. These same data were also listed under a study on T cells expressing NK-cell markers. Per that study: In roughly six donors, dominant CD3+CD56+NKG2C+ clonotypes ranked among the top 10 CD8+ clonotypes.

Sequencing used PBMCs. The source of this sequence is a woman aged 18-30 years in good health. The chain employs TRBV6-5 and TRBJ2-7; 8 bases are a match to TRBD2. CDR3 sequence: CVSQRGYEQYF. The CDR3 DNA follows: TGTGTCTCGCAGCGGGGGTACGAGCAGTACTTC.